This TCR delta chain stems from a study of gammadelta T cells in human blood. Study-level results: Right after birth, innate γδ T cells reportedly expanded polyclonally after microbial exposure.

Unmatched junction bases numbered 14, after V lost 2 bases and J lost 9 bases. Germline CDR1 reads TSWWSYY; CDR2 reads QGS. The CDR3 has 17 residues. TCRdb re-identified clones in the RT-PCR reads via CATT. This sample has approximately 1,200 delta-chain clones; roughly 10% occur once, and the top ten carry about 6%. This clone is termed large. Its specificity is not known. Sequences were obtained from non-Vgamma9Vdelta2 gamma-delta T cells from cord blood. V is TRDV1 and J is TRDJ1; TRDD3 matches at 11 bases. This clonotype was sampled from a newborn. The CDR3 sequence: CALGEAQVLWGIRELIF. In DNA form, the CDR3 reads TGTGCTCTTGGGGAAGCACAGGTACTGTGGGGGATACGTGAACTCATCTTT.